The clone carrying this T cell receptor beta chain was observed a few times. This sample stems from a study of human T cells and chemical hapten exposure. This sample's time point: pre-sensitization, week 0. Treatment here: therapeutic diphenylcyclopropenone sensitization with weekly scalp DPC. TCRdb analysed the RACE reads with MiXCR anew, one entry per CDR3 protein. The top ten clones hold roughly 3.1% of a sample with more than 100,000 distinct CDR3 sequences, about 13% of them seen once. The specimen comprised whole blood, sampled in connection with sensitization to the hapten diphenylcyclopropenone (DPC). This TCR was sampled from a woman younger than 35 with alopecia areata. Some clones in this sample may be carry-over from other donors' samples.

For the CDR3, the DNA is TGTGCCAGCAGCCAAGCGGGACCGGGACAGGGCTCCTACGAGCAGTACTTC. Its translation is CASSQAGPGQGSYEQYF. The V and J genes are TRBV14 and TRBJ2-7, with 9 bases identical to TRBD1. CDR3 size: 17 residues. V gave up 1 base and J gave up 0 bases; unmatched junction bases: 7. Germline lookup yields CDR1 SGHDN and CDR2 FVKESK.